These 27 T cell receptor beta chains came from one sample sequenced in a study of post-analysis software for immune sequencing data. Unique molecular identifiers featured in each of the TCR beta cDNA libraries. A single record per CDR3 protein comes from TCRdb applying MiXCR to the PCR reads. This table has roughly 700,000 distinct CDR3 sequences, 25% to 30% appearing once. Study-wide findings and caveats: Patients had higher frequencies than controls of four to six TRBV segments, including TRBV5-6, TRBV5-1 and TRBV20-1.

No cognate antigen is known for these TCRs. Sequenced material: blood. The receptor source for this set is a girl aged 10-17 years with multiple sclerosis.

This rearrangement joins TRBV29-1 to TRBJ2-5; D is undetermined. Germline V gene sequence: CDR1 SQVTM, CDR2 ANQGSEA. The CDR3 consists of 15 residues. V was clipped by 4 bases and J by 1 base, with 16 bases between them. The CDR3 region is CSVGVGGAAQETQYF. CDR3 bases: TGCAGCGTTGGGGTCGGCGGAGCCGCCCAAGAGACCCAGTACTTC.

This clonotype was counted at least ten times. The V gene is TRBV11-2, the J gene TRBJ2-3, with D hard to call. V lost 1 base, J lost 5 bases, and 10 bases lay in between. The germline V gene has CDR1 SGHAT and CDR2 FQNNGV. The CDR3 has 14 amino acids. The CDR3 nucleotides read TGTGCCAGCAGCTTAGCAGGTCAAATAGATACGCAGTATTTT. Protein product: CASSLAGQIDTQYF.

V and J are TRBV11-2 and TRBJ1-4; no reliable D call. The CDR3 spans 14 residues. The V gene lost 5 bases and the J gene lost 7 bases, with 14 bases spanning the gap. From germline, CDR1 is SGHAT and CDR2 FQNNGV. The CDR3: CASSPVRKGEKLFF. CDR3 nucleotides: TGTGCCAGCAGCCCCGTCCGGAAGGGTGAAAAACTGTTTTTT.

CDR3: CSVETETQYF. The CDR3 coding sequence is TGCAGCGTTGAAACGGAGACCCAGTACTTC. The chain is built from TRBV29-1 and TRBJ2-5; D uncertain. The germline V and J ends were trimmed by 2 bases and 5 bases, with 3 bases remaining between them. CDR1 SQVTM and CDR2 ANQGSEA come from the germline V gene. CDR3 size: 10 residues.

The chain joins TRBV20-1 to TRBJ2-6; D call uncertain. Trimming left V 3 bases short and J 4 bases short, with 25 bases between. In germline, CDR1 is DFQATT, CDR2 SNEGSKA (reference sequence). The CDR3 is 19 amino acids. CDR3 region: CSASGLGPPHLLGANVLTF. The CDR3 DNA is TGCAGTGCTAGTGGTCTCGGACCACCCCATCTCTTAGGGGCCAACGTCCTGACTTTC.

This clonotype showed up just a few times. The chain combines TRBV15 with TRBJ1-1; 10 nucleotides match TRBD1. Looked up from germline, CDR1 is LNHNV and CDR2 is YYDKDF (reference sequence). The CDR3 is 16 residues long. The junction had 5 bases not matched to a gene; V was cut back by 0 bases and J by 4 bases. The CDR3 DNA is TGTGCCACCAGCAGAGATATGGACAGGGGGACCACTGAAGCTTTCTTT. It translates to CATSRDMDRGTTEAFF. Full variable domain (remainder filled in from reference TRBV15 and TRBJ1-1): DAMVIQNPRYQVTQFGKPVTLSCSQTLNHNVMYWYQQKSSQAPKLLFHYYDKDFNNEADTPDNFQSRRPNTSFCFLDIRSPGLGDTAMYLCATSRDMDRGTTEAFFGQGTRLTVV.

The chain joins TRBV21-1 to TRBJ2-7; TRBD1 reflects the table's D call only, with no check against the DNA. TRBV21-1 is a pseudogene locus. This CDR3 contains 17 residues. CDR3 sequence: CASSKASGLARKDEQYF. The CDR3 coding sequence is TGTGCCAGCAGCAAAGCCTCAGGGTTAGCTAGAAAGGACGAGCAGTACTTC.

The chain recombines TRBV27 with TRBJ2-5; 10 bases line up with TRBD2. This CDR3 has 15 residues. Germline V gene sequence: CDR1 MNHEY, CDR2 SMNVEV (reference sequence). The J segment lost 3 bases and the V segment lost 4 bases, leaving 5 bases of the junction unmatched. The DNA for the CDR3 is TGTGCCAGCAGTTCATCTAGCGGGAGAAAAGAGACCCAGTACTTC. Translated: CASSSSSGRKETQYF.

The chain combines TRBV5-1 with TRBJ2-1, with 9 positions matching TRBD2. This CDR3 has 15 residues. CDR1 is SGHRS and CDR2 is YFSETQ in the germline V gene. J was trimmed by 3 bases and V by 4 bases; bases with no gene match: 5. The CDR3 loop reads CASSNGLANYNEQFF. CDR3 DNA: TGCGCCAGCAGCAACGGACTAGCGAACTACAATGAGCAGTTCTTC.

There are many counts of this clonotype. The genes are TRBV29-1 and TRBJ2-5; 8 positions agree with TRBD1. Trimming removed 6 bases from V and 2 bases from J; junction bases left unmatched: 14. CDR1 is SQVTM and CDR2 is ANQGSEA in the germline V gene. The CDR3 totals 16 residues. CDR3 region: CSVQRDRTGWQETQYF. The CDR3 DNA sequence: TGCAGCGTCCAAAGAGATCGGACAGGGTGGCAAGAGACCCAGTACTTC.

The chain has TRBV9 and TRBJ1-1; possible D gene TRBD1, 5 bases. V gave up 0 bases and J gave up 0 bases, with 12 bases separating them. CDR1 is SGDLS, CDR2 YYNGEE, per germline. The CDR3 extends over 16 amino acids. The CDR3 region has the DNA TGTGCCAGCAGCGTAGCGCCGGGGCAGTTGAACACTGAAGCTTTCTTT. It is translated as CASSVAPGQLNTEAFF.

The chain carries TRBV20-1 and TRBJ2-1, with a possible D match to TRBD1 (6 bases). The CDR3 totals 14 residues. Trimming cost V 4 bases and J 7 bases, with 17 bases left between them. Germline V gene sequence: CDR1 DFQATT, CDR2 SNEGSKA (reference sequence). Here the CDR3 reads CSATAGQIINEQFF. The CDR3 DNA is TGCAGTGCTACAGCCGGACAGATAATAAATGAGCAGTTCTTC.

This clonotype occurred many times. The chain combines TRBV9 with TRBJ2-1; maybe TRBD2 (6 bases). CDR1 and CDR2 (germline): SGDLS, YYNGEE. The V end lost 0 bases, the J end lost 4 bases, and 11 bases lay between the germline ends. There are 15 residues in the CDR3. CDR3 sequence reads: CASSVDGSTYNEQFF. DNA of the CDR3: TGTGCCAGCAGCGTAGACGGGAGCACGTACAATGAGCAGTTCTTC.

This clonotype was detected a few times. This sequence joins TRBV11-2 and TRBJ2-1; TRBD1 aligns across 7 bases. This CDR3 is built from 16 residues. The V gene end was trimmed by 1 base and the J gene end by 3 bases; junction bases not matched to a gene: 6. From germline, CDR1 is SGHAT and CDR2 FQNNGV. Here the CDR3 reads CASSLGAGGYYNEQFF. CDR3 in DNA: TGTGCCAGCAGCTTAGGTGCAGGGGGATACTACAATGAGCAGTTCTTC. Variable domain in full (rest from reference TRBV11-2 and TRBJ2-1): EAGVAQSPRYKIIEKRQSVAFWCNPISGHATLYWYQQILGQGPKLLIQFQNNGVVDDSQLPKDRFSAERLKGVDSTLKIQPAKLEDSAVYLCASSLGAGGYYNEQFFGPGTRLTVL.

The chain recombines TRBV11-2 with TRBJ1-2; the match to TRBD1 covers 11 bases. The ends lost 3 bases at V and 8 bases at J; junction bases unmatched: 8. CDR1 is SGHAT and CDR2 is FQNNGV in the germline V gene. This CDR3 is 15 amino acids long. The CDR3 nucleotides are TGTGCCAGCAGCTTTGGACAGGGGGCCTTAGAGGGCTACACCTTC. Its protein product is CASSFGQGALEGYTF. The full variable domain, its missing parts supplied by reference TRBV11-2 and TRBJ1-2, is EAGVAQSPRYKIIEKRQSVAFWCNPISGHATLYWYQQILGQGPKLLIQFQNNGVVDDSQLPKDRFSAERLKGVDSTLKIQPAKLEDSAVYLCASSFGQGALEGYTFGSGTRLTVV.

This clonotype occurred a few times. This chain uses TRBV9 with TRBJ2-7, with 8 bases lining up with TRBD1. With V trimmed by 2 bases and J by 2 bases, 6 bases remained unmatched. CDR3 length: 15 residues. Germline V gene data show CDR1 as SGDLS and CDR2 as YYNGEE. The CDR3 DNA follows: TGTGCCAGCAGCGTCGGGACAGGATCCACCTACGAGCAGTACTTC. Translation: CASSVGTGSTYEQYF.

The chain has TRBV12-3 or TRBV12-4 and TRBJ2-2, with D perhaps matching TRBD2 (5 bases). There are 16 residues in the CDR3. Trimming stripped 4 bases from V and 2 bases from J, with 14 bases between. The CDR3 DNA reads TGTGCCAGCAGTTATCGTTTAAGCGGCAACACCGGGGAGCTGTTTTTT. Its protein is CASSYRLSGNTGELFF.

This sequence joins TRBV6-5 and TRBJ1-2, with D uncertain. With 5 bases removed from V and 6 bases from J, the gap between germline ends came to 13 bases. The germline CDR1 and CDR2 sequences are MNHEY and SVGAGI. The CDR3 spans 13 residues. The CDR3 DNA follows: TGTGCCAGCAGTAACGGACGGTGGAATGGCTACACCTTC. This gives the protein CASSNGRWNGYTF.

This clonotype was picked up many times. The rearrangement links TRBV27 to TRBJ1-2; no firm D call. Trimming removed 2 bases at V and 3 bases at J, with 16 bases between. Germline-derived CDR1 and CDR2 are MNHEY and SMNVEV (reference sequence). The CDR3 covers 16 residues. CDR3 nucleotide sequence: TGTGCCAGCAGTTTACGAGGAGCCACGACCCACTATGGCTACACCTTC. Amino acids: CASSLRGATTHYGYTF.

This clonotype was detected only a few times. This sequence joins TRBV5-6 and TRBJ2-1, with D uncertain. V was shortened by 3 bases and J by 5 bases, with 18 bases between the two germline ends. The V gene's germline CDR1 is SGHDT and CDR2 YYEEEE. The CDR3 spans 16 residues. CDR3: CASSYSAPRSHNEQFF. In DNA, the CDR3 is TGTGCCAGCAGCTATTCAGCCCCGAGATCCCACAATGAGCAGTTCTTC.

This clonotype was detected a few times. The V call is TRBV7-7, the J call TRBJ2-5; no definite D call. This CDR3 is built from 11 residues. Per the germline V gene, CDR1 is SSHAT and CDR2 is FNYEAQ (reference sequence). The V and J ends lost 10 bases and 6 bases respectively, with 12 bases between them. CDR3 amino acids: CATKAKKTQYF. CDR3 bases: TGTGCCACCAAGGCGAAAAAGACCCAGTACTTC.

The DNA of the CDR3 is TGTGCCATCAGTGTGAGCAGCCAGGTATATGGCTACACCTTC. Its translation is CAISVSSQVYGYTF. V is TRBV10-3 and J is TRBJ1-2; D gene ambiguous. The CDR3 totals 14 residues. Trimming left V 4 bases short and J 5 bases short, with 14 bases between. Germline V CDR1 and CDR2: ENHRY, SYGVKD.

This clonotype was seen a handful of times. This sequence joins TRBV20-1 and TRBJ1-2, with D uncertain. Trimming stripped 3 bases from V and 4 bases from J, with 15 bases between. CDR1 and CDR2 from the germline V gene are DFQATT and SNEGSKA (reference sequence). The CDR3 runs 14 residues. The CDR3 reads CSASPVISSYGYTF. The DNA of the CDR3 is TGCAGTGCTAGCCCGGTCATCTCCTCCTATGGCTACACCTTC.

The chain has TRBV7-9 and TRBJ2-5; TRBD1 agrees at 9 bases. Germline trimming cut 5 bases from V and 5 bases from J; bases unmatched to any gene: 9. This CDR3 has 15 amino acids. Germline V CDR1 and CDR2: SEHNR, FQNEAQ (reference sequence). CDR3 protein: CASSVPGQGLETQYF. The CDR3 coding sequence is TGTGCCAGCAGCGTCCCGGGACAGGGTTTGGAGACCCAGTACTTC.

To note about this clonotype: A junction end diverges from the germline sequence, so it may reflect a read error. The V call is TRBV20-1, the J call TRBJ1-2, with D possibly being TRBD1 (6 bases). Germline CDR1 is DFQATT and CDR2 is SNEGSKA (reference sequence). The CDR3 spans 18 residues. Here the CDR3 DNA reads TGCAGCGCTAGGAACCGCGAGGACAGCCATCCGTTTCGTTATGGCTACACCTTC. Its protein is CSARNREDSHPFRYGYTF.

The chain joins TRBV7-2 to TRBJ2-1; D is undetermined. Germline CDR1 is SGHTA and CDR2 is FQGNSA. Trimming stripped 4 bases from V and 6 bases from J, with 10 bases between. CDR3 length: 13 residues. This CDR3 is CASSSAGANEQFF. CDR3 sequence (DNA): TGTGCCAGCAGCTCTGCCGGAGCCAATGAGCAGTTCTTC. Drawing the rest from reference TRBV7-2 and TRBJ2-1, the complete variable domain is GAGVSQSPSNKVTEKGKDVELRCDPISGHTALYWYRQSLGQGLEFLIYFQGNSAPDKSGLPSDRFSAERTGGSVSTLTIQRTQQEDSAVYLCASSSAGANEQFFGPGTRLTVL.

This chain uses TRBV14 with TRBJ2-7; 11 bases align to TRBD2. After removal of 4 bases from V and 2 bases from J, the junction contained 7 bases not matched to a gene. Per the germline V gene, CDR1 is SGHDN and CDR2 is FVKESK. The CDR3 extends over 16 amino acids. This chain's CDR3 is CASSRSNSGRAYEQYF. The CDR3 DNA reads TGTGCCAGCAGCCGATCTAATAGCGGGAGGGCCTACGAGCAGTACTTC.